A selection of T cell receptor beta chains follows, all from one sample in a study of T cell repertoires in cytomegalovirus infection. One entry per CDR3 protein results from TCRdb running MiXCR on the reads. This sample has over 100,000 distinct CDR3 sequences, with around 28% found just once. Antigens of these TCRs are unknown. The material was CD8+ T cells from cultured PBMCs, obtained from culture after CMV antigen stimulation. The receptor set was obtained from a human donor in good health (CMV status not recorded). Some clones in this sample may be carry-over from other donors' samples. The CDR3 runs from the conserved cysteine through the conserved F or W. D genes are given only for firm matches. The size entry is marked missing in some rows and otherwise reads once, few, many or a size class.

d_gene: TRBD2
v_gene: TRBV2
abundance: few
j_gene: TRBJ2-7
CDR3aa: CASMDSGDREQYF
CDR3nt: TGTGCCAGCATGGATAGCGGGGACCGGGAGCAGTACTTC

d_gene: TRBD1
v_gene: TRBV28
abundance: -
j_gene: TRBJ2-5
CDR3aa: CASARQGVAETQYF
CDR3nt: TGTGCCAGCGCGAGACAGGGTGTGGCAGAGACCCAGTACTTC

d_gene: TRBD1
v_gene: TRBV27
abundance: few
j_gene: TRBJ2-7
CDR3aa: CASSLRGTDEQYF
CDR3nt: TGTGCCAGCAGTTTAAGGGGGACAGACGAGCAGTACTTC

d_gene: TRBD1
v_gene: TRBV6-5
abundance: -
j_gene: TRBJ1-5
CDR3aa: CASSANRGNEDQPQHF
CDR3nt: TGTGCCAGCAGTGCAAACAGGGGAAACGAAGATCAGCCCCAGCATTTT

d_gene: -
v_gene: TRBV20-1
abundance: few
j_gene: TRBJ1-1
CDR3aa: CSARDQTGKAEAFF
CDR3nt: TGCAGTGCTAGGGACCAAACAGGGAAAGCTGAAGCTTTCTTT

d_gene: -
v_gene: TRBV6-5
abundance: -
j_gene: TRBJ2-5
CDR3aa: CASSLQLGQEGMTQYF
CDR3nt: TGTGCCAGCAGTCTCCAGCTTGGACAGGAGGGGATGACCCAGTACTTC

d_gene: TRBD2
v_gene: TRBV7-9
abundance: -
j_gene: TRBJ2-3
CDR3aa: CASSSQTSGGEDTQYF
CDR3nt: TGTGCCAGCAGCTCACAGACTAGCGGGGGCGAAGATACGCAGTATTTT

d_gene: -
v_gene: TRBV6-2/TRBV6-3
abundance: few
j_gene: TRBJ1-1
CDR3aa: CATLRGTEAFF
CDR3nt: TGTGCCACCCTGCGGGGGACTGAAGCTTTCTTT

d_gene: -
v_gene: TRBV29-1
abundance: -
j_gene: TRBJ2-3
CDR3aa: CSVEDPDGPTGNTQYF
CDR3nt: TGCAGCGTTGAAGACCCAGACGGTCCAACAGGGAATACGCAGTATTTT

d_gene: -
v_gene: TRBV28
abundance: -
j_gene: TRBJ2-5
CDR3aa: CASSTPSDQETQYF
CDR3nt: TGTGCCAGCAGTACCCCATCGGACCAAGAGACCCAGTACTTC

d_gene: TRBD1
v_gene: TRBV7-8
abundance: many
j_gene: TRBJ1-1
CDR3aa: CASSYDPTGGDTEAFF
CDR3nt: TGTGCCAGCAGCTACGACCCGACAGGGGGGGACACTGAAGCTTTCTTT

d_gene: -
v_gene: TRBV7-3
abundance: many
j_gene: TRBJ2-2
CDR3aa: CASSLNTGELFF
CDR3nt: TGTGCCAGCAGCTTAAACACCGGGGAGCTGTTTTTT

d_gene: -
v_gene: TRBV28
abundance: few
j_gene: TRBJ2-5
CDR3aa: CASSLRGEQEETQYF
CDR3nt: TGTGCCAGCAGTTTGCGTGGCGAACAAGAAGAGACCCAGTACTTC

d_gene: -
v_gene: TRBV6-5
abundance: -
j_gene: TRBJ2-2
CDR3aa: CASSYSRAPGGELFF
CDR3nt: TGTGCCAGCAGTTACTCCAGAGCGCCTGGAGGGGAGCTGTTTTTT

d_gene: TRBD1
v_gene: TRBV15
abundance: -
j_gene: TRBJ1-2
CDR3aa: CATAKGTANYGYTF
CDR3nt: TGTGCCACAGCAAAGGGGACAGCTAACTATGGCTACACCTTC

d_gene: -
v_gene: TRBV24-1
abundance: many
j_gene: TRBJ2-7
CDR3aa: CATSESAGEYEQYF
CDR3nt: TGTGCCACCAGTGAGTCGGCAGGGGAATACGAGCAGTACTTC

d_gene: -
v_gene: TRBV7-8
abundance: -
j_gene: TRBJ1-2
CDR3aa: CASSLANGPYGYTF
CDR3nt: TGTGCCAGCAGCTTAGCAAACGGGCCCTATGGCTACACCTTC

d_gene: TRBD1
v_gene: TRBV2
abundance: -
j_gene: TRBJ2-5
CDR3aa: CASSDWDRGQETQYF
CDR3nt: TGTGCCAGCAGTGACTGGGACAGGGGACAAGAGACCCAGTACTTC